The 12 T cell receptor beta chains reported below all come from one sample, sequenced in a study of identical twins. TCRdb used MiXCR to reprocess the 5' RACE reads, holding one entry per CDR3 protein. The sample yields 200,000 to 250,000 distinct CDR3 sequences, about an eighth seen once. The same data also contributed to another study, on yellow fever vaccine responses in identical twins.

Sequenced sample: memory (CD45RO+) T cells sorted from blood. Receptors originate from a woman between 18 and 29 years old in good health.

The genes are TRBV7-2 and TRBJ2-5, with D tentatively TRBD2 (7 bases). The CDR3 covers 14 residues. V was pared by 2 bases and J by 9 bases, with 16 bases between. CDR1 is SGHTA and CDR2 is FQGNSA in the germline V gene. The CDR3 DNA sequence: TGTGCCAGCAGCTTATGGGGGGGGGCGGCGCCCCAGTACTTC. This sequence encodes CASSLWGGAAPQYF.

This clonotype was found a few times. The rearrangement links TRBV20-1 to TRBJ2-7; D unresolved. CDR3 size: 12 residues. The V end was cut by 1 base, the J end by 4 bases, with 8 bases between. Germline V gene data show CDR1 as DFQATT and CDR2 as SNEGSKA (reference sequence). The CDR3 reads CSARVLKYEQYF. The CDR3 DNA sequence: TGCAGTGCTAGAGTTCTAAAGTACGAGCAGTACTTC.

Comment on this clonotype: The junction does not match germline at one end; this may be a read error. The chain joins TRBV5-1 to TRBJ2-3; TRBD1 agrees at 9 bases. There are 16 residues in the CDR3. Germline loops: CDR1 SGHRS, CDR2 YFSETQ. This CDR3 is CASSLGTGAATDTRYF. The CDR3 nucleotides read TGCGCCAGCAGCTTGGGGACAGGGGCTGCCACAGATACGCGGTATTTT.

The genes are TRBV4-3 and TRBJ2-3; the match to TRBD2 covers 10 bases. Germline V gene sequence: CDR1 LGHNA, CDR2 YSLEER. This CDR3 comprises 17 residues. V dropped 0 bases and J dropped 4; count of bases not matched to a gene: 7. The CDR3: CASSQDGRTSGSDTQYF. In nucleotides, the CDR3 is TGCGCCAGCAGCCAAGACGGAAGGACTAGCGGATCAGATACGCAGTATTTT.

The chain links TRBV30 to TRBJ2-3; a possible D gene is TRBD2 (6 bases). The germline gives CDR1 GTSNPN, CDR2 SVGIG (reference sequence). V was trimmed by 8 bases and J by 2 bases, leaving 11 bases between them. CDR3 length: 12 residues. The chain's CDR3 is CAQRDFTDTQYF. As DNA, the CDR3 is TGTGCCCAAAGGGACTTCACAGATACGCAGTATTTT.

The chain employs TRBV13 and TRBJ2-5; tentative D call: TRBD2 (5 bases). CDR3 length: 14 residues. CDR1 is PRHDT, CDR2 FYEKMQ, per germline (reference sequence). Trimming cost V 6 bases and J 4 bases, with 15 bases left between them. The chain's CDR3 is CASRLRGLGETQYF. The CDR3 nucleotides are TGTGCCAGCAGGCTTCGAGGGCTGGGAGAGACCCAGTACTTC.

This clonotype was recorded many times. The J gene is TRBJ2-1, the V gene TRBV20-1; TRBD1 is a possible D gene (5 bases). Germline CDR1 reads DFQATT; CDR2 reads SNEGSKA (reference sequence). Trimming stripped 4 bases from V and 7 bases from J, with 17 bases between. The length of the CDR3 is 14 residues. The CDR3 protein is CSAKPPAQANEQFF. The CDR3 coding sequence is TGCAGTGCTAAACCCCCCGCACAGGCAAATGAGCAGTTCTTC.

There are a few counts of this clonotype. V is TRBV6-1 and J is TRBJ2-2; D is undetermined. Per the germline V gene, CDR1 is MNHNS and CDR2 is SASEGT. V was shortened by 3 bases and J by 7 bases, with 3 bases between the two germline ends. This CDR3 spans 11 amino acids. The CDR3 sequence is CASSELGELFF. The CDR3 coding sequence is TGTGCCAGCAGTGAGCTCGGGGAGCTGTTTTTT.

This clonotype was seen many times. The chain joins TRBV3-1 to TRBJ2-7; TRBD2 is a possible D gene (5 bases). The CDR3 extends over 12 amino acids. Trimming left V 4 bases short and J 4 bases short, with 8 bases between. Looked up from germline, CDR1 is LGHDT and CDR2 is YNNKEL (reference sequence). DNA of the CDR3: TGTGCCAGCAGCCCAGGACTGTACGAGCAGTACTTC. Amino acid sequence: CASSPGLYEQYF.

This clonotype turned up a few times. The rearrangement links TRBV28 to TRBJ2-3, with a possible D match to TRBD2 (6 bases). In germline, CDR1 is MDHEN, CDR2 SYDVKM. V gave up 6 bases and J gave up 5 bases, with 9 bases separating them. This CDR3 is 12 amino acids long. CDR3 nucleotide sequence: TGTGCCAGCAGCGAGGAGGGAGATACGCAGTATTTT. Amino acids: CASSEEGDTQYF.

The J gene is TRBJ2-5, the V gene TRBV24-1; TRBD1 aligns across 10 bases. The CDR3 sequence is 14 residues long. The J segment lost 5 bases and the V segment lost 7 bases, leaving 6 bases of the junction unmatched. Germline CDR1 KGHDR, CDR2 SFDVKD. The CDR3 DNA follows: TGTGCCACCAGCTCCCCGGACAGGGGGGAGACCCAGTACTTC. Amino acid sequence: CATSSPDRGETQYF.

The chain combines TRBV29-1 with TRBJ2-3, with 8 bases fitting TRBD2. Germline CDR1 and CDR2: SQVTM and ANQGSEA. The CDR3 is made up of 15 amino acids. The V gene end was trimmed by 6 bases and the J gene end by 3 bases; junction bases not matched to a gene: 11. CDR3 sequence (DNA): TGCAGCGTGCCTGCACACGGGGGGGCGACAGATACGCAGTATTTT. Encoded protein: CSVPAHGGATDTQYF.